Each of the 16 T cell receptor beta chains below was sequenced from the same sample in a study of T-cell memory formation after mild COVID-19. TCRdb processed the 5' RACE reads anew with MiXCR; each CDR3 protein has one entry. The sample yields fewer than 50,000 distinct CDR3 sequences, about 6.3% seen once. Sequenced input: PBMCs or a T cell subset sorted from them (not recorded which). These TCRs come from an adult who had mild COVID-19 (a few samples of this study predate the infection). Cell type and time point are not known.

This clonotype was observed a few times. The V gene is TRBV11-3, the J gene TRBJ2-1; D unresolved. CDR1 is SGHNT and CDR2 is YENEEA in the germline V gene. The CDR3 is 14 amino acids. V was pared by 0 bases and J by 7 bases, with 10 bases between. In DNA form, the CDR3 reads TGTGCCAGCAGCTTAGACGCTGTATATAATGAGCAGTTCTTC. It specifies CASSLDAVYNEQFF. The full variable domain, rest sourced from reference TRBV11-3 and TRBJ2-1, is EAGVVQSPRYKIIEKKQPVAFWCNPISGHNTLYWYLQNLGQGPELLIRYENEEAVDDSQLPKDRFSAERLKGVDSTLKIQPAELGDSAVYLCASSLDAVYNEQFFGPGTRLTVL.

This clonotype has ten or more counts. The chain employs TRBV12-3 or TRBV12-4 and TRBJ1-4; a possible D gene is TRBD1 (5 bases). CDR3 length equals 15 residues. V was pared by 5 bases and J by 2 bases, with 12 bases between. The CDR3 DNA is TGTGCCAGCAGTCCCCGGCGGGGCACTAATGAAAAACTGTTTTTT. Amino acids: CASSPRRGTNEKLFF.

The V and J genes are TRBV12-3 or TRBV12-4 and TRBJ2-1; 8 bases align to TRBD1. This CDR3 spans 15 amino acids. The trim removed 6 bases at V and 8 bases at J, leaving 12 bases unmatched. CDR3 sequence reads: CASSLITPRGHEQFF. The CDR3 DNA reads TGTGCCAGCAGCCTAATAACCCCCAGGGGGCATGAGCAGTTCTTC.

This clonotype appeared a few times. J is TRBJ2-5 and V is TRBV12-3 or TRBV12-4, with D tentatively TRBD2 (6 bases). Trimming cost V 9 bases and J 3 bases, with 17 bases left between them. This CDR3 is built from 14 residues. CDR3 sequence reads: CASQMRGLEETQYF. DNA of the CDR3: TGTGCCAGTCAGATGCGGGGACTCGAAGAGACCCAGTACTTC.

This clonotype was recorded many times. This chain joins TRBV11-2 and TRBJ1-5, with D perhaps TRBD1 (6 bases). This CDR3 spans 15 amino acids. In germline, CDR1 is SGHAT, CDR2 FQNNGV. The germline V and J ends were trimmed by 0 bases and 7 bases, with 13 bases remaining between them. CDR3 residues: CASSLDRLGGQPQHF. CDR3 in DNA: TGTGCCAGCAGCTTAGATCGATTAGGGGGGCAGCCCCAGCATTTT.

Only a few counts were recorded for this clonotype. The chain links TRBV20-1 to TRBJ2-5; 14 bases are a match to TRBD2. Germline CDR1 and CDR2: DFQATT and SNEGSKA (reference sequence). The CDR3 sequence is 14 residues long. V dropped 5 bases and J dropped 8; count of bases not matched to a gene: 7. In DNA, the CDR3 is TGCAGTGCTCGAGGACTAGCGGGGGGCGCAACCCAGTACTTC. Its protein is CSARGLAGGATQYF.

This clonotype was seen repeatedly, ten times or more. This chain uses TRBV25-1 with TRBJ2-5, with 9 positions matching TRBD2. J was trimmed by 5 bases and V by 5 bases; bases with no gene match: 9. There are 15 residues in the CDR3. Germline values: CDR1 MGHDK, CDR2 SYGVNS. CDR3 sequence (DNA): TGTGCCAGCAGTCCCCCGGCGGGAGGGAGTGAGACCCAGTACTTC. This encodes CASSPPAGGSETQYF.

This clonotype was observed at least ten times. V usage is TRBV4-2 and J usage is TRBJ1-4, with TRBD1 matching 10 bases. The CDR3 loop spans 14 amino acids. Germline CDR1 and CDR2: LGHNA and YNFKEQ. The junction had 4 bases not matched to a gene; V was cut back by 5 bases and J by 7 bases. CDR3 region: CASSKTGGGEKLFF. In DNA form, the CDR3 reads TGTGCCAGCAGCAAGACAGGGGGCGGTGAAAAACTGTTTTTT.

This clonotype was counted at least ten times. The CDR3 DNA reads as TGTGCCACCAGCAGAGATTGGGCTAGCGGGAGGGTCACCTACGAGCAGTACTTC. This sequence encodes CATSRDWASGRVTYEQYF. The chain joins TRBV15 to TRBJ2-7; 12 bases line up with TRBD2. Germline V gives CDR1 LNHNV, CDR2 YYDKDF (reference sequence). The CDR3 has 18 amino acids. Trimming at V came to 0 bases and at J to 2 bases, leaving 8 bases not matched to a gene.

This clonotype was picked up many times. V usage is TRBV12-3 or TRBV12-4 and J usage is TRBJ1-4; TRBD1 matches at 7 bases. This CDR3 is built from 14 residues. With 3 bases clipped from V and 8 bases from J, the junction kept 6 bases outside the gene matches. The CDR3 DNA reads TGTGCCAGCAGTTTTCAGCCCAGGGGGGAAAAACTGTTTTTT. The encoded protein is CASSFQPRGEKLFF.

The chain combines TRBV4-3 with TRBJ2-2, with TRBD2 identical over 10 bases. The CDR3 is 17 amino acids. V lost 4 bases, J lost 2 bases, and 7 bases stayed unmatched. The germline gives CDR1 LGHNA, CDR2 YSLEER. The CDR3 bases are TGCGCCAGCAGCCGGGGGGGACTAGCGAGAAACACCGGGGAGCTGTTTTTT. Its protein product is CASSRGGLARNTGELFF.

This clonotype appeared a few times. This chain connects TRBV7-9 to TRBJ1-4, with D perhaps TRBD1 (5 bases). The CDR3 runs to 13 residues. Germline loops: CDR1 SEHNR, CDR2 FQNEAQ (reference sequence). Deletions cut 1 base from V and 6 bases from J, with 6 bases between. CDR3 residues: CASSLGQYEKLFF. CDR3 in DNA: TGTGCCAGCAGCTTAGGACAGTATGAAAAACTGTTTTTT.

The chain has TRBV12-3 or TRBV12-4 and TRBJ1-2, with 8 bases aligning to TRBD1. V shed 4 bases and J 4 bases; nucleotides not matched to a gene: 8. The CDR3 contains 15 residues. This chain's CDR3 is CASSSTQGAPYGYTF. CDR3 nucleotides: TGTGCCAGCAGTTCAACCCAGGGGGCTCCCTATGGCTACACCTTC.

This clonotype was seen at least ten times. Written as DNA, the CDR3 is TGTGCCAGCAGCTTATTGGGAGGATCTAGCACAGATACGCAGTATTTT. Protein sequence: CASSLLGGSSTDTQYF. The chain has TRBV7-2 and TRBJ2-3; possible D gene TRBD2, 6 bases. This CDR3 has 16 residues. Germline V lookup: CDR1 SGHTA, CDR2 FQGNSA. V was trimmed by 2 bases and J by 0 bases, leaving 12 bases between them.

This clonotype was counted ten times or more. This chain links TRBV20-1 with TRBJ2-7, with D possibly matching TRBD2 (5 bases). The V end lost 2 bases, the J end lost 6 bases, and 11 bases lay between the germline ends. Per the germline V gene, CDR1 is DFQATT and CDR2 is SNEGSKA (reference sequence). The CDR3 spans 12 residues. This CDR3 is CSARPPEGEQYF. The CDR3, as DNA: TGCAGTGCTAGACCCCCCGAGGGCGAGCAGTACTTC.

This clonotype has just a few counts. The chain is built from TRBV20-1 and TRBJ1-6; tentative D call: TRBD1 (5 bases). The CDR3 is 14 residues long. Germline V lookup: CDR1 DFQATT, CDR2 SNEGSKA (reference sequence). The V and J ends lost 0 bases and 7 bases respectively, with 10 bases between them. The CDR3 DNA reads as TGCAGTGCTAGAGATGGGGGGGGGAATTCACCCCTCCACTTT. Encoded protein: CSARDGGGNSPLHF.